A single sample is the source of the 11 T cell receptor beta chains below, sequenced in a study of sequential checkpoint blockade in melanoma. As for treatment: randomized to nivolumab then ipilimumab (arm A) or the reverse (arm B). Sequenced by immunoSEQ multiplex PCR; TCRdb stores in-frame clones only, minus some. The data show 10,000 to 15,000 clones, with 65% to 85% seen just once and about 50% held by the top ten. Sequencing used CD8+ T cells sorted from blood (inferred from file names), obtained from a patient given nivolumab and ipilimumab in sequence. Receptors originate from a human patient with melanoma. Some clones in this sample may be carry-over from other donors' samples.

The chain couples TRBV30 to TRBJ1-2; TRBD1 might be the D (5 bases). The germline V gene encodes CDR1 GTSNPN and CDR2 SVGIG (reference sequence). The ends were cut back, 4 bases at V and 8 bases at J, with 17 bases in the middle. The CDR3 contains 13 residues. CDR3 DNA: TGTGCCTGGAAACGCGCCAGGGCTGGAGGCTACACCTTC. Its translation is CAWKRARAGGYTF.

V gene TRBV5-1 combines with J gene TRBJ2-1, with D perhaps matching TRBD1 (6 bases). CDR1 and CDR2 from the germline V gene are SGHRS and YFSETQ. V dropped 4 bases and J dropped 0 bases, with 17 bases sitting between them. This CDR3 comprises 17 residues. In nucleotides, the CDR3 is TGCGCCAGCAGCCCCAGGGGTCTCGGAGGCTCCTACAATGAGCAGTTCTTC. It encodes CASSPRGLGGSYNEQFF.

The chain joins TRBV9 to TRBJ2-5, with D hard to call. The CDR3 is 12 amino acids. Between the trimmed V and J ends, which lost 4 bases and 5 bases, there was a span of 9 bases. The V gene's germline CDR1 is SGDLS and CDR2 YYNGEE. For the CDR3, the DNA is TGTGCCAGCAGCCGACTGGCGGAGACCCAGTACTTC. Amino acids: CASSRLAETQYF.

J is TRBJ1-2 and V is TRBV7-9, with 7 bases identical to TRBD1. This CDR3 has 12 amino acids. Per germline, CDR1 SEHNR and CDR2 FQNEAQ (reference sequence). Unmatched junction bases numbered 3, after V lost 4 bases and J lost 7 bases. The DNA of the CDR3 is TGTGCCAGCAGCTCCGACAGGGTTGGCTACACCTTC. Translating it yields CASSSDRVGYTF.

The CDR3 region is CASSLDPVFSGANVLTF. The CDR3 DNA follows: TGTGCCAGCAGCTTAGATCCGGTGTTCTCTGGGGCCAACGTCCTGACTTTC. The chain carries TRBV11-3 and TRBJ2-6; D remains ambiguous. Trimming shortened V by 0 bases and J by 0 bases, and 9 bases separated the two germline ends. This CDR3 is 17 amino acids long. Looked up from germline, CDR1 is SGHNT and CDR2 is YENEEA.

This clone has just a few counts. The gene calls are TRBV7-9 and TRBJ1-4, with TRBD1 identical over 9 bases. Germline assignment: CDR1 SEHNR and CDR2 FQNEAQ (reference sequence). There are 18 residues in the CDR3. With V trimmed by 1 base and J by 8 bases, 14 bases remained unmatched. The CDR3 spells CASSLEILRTGDREKLFF. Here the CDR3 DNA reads TGTGCCAGCAGCTTAGAAATTTTGCGGACAGGGGACAGGGAAAAACTGTTTTTT.

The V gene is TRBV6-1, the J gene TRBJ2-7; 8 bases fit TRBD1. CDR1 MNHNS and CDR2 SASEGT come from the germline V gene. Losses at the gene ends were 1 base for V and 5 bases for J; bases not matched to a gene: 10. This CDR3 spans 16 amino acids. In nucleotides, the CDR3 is TGTGCCAGCAGTGAAGAAGGGTACAGGGGGACCGACGAGCAGTACTTC. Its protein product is CASSEEGYRGTDEQYF.

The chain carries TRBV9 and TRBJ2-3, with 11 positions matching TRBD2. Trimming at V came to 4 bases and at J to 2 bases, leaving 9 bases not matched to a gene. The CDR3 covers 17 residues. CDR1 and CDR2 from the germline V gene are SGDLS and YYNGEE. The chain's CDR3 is CASSPMLAGGYTDTQYF. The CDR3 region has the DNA TGTGCCAGCAGCCCGATGCTAGCGGGGGGATACACAGATACGCAGTATTTT.

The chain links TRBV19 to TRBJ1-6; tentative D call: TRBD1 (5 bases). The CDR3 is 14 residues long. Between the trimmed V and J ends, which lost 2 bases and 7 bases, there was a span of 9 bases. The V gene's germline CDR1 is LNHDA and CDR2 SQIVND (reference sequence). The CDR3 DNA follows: TGTGCCAGTAGTATACCACAGGAGAATTCACCCCTCCACTTT. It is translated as CASSIPQENSPLHF. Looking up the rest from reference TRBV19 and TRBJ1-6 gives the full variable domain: DGGITQSPKYLFRKEGQNVTLSCEQNLNHDAMYWYRQDPGQGLRLIYYSQIVNDFQKGDIAEGYSVSREKKESFPLTVTSAQKNPTAFYLCASSIPQENSPLHFGNGTRLTVT.

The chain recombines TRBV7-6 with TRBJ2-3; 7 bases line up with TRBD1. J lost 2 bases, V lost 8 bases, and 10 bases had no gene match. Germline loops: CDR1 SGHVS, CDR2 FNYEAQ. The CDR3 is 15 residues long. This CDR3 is CASVYRGRSTDTQYF. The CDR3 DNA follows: TGTGCCAGCGTCTACAGGGGTCGTTCCACAGATACGCAGTATTTT.

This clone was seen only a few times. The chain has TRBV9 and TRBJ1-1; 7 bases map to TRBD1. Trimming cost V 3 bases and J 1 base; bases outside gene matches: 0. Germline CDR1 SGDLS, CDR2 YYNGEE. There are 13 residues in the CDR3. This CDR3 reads CASSGQGNTEAFF. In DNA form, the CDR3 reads TGTGCCAGCAGCGGACAGGGGAACACTGAAGCTTTCTTT.